This T cell receptor beta chain is drawn from a study of cytomegalovirus exposure and HLA in healthy donors. The CDR3 covers 14 residues. V was shortened by 0 bases and J by 8 bases, with 13 bases between the two germline ends. Germline lookup yields CDR1 SEHNR and CDR2 FQNEAQ (reference sequence). Primers for the PCR totalled 60 Vbeta and 13 Jbeta. Sequencing was performed with immunoSEQ multiplex PCR; in TCRdb, only in-frame clones are kept and a portion is missing. There are roughly 200,000 clones in the sample; 75% to 90% occur only once, and around 1.5% lies in the top ten. This rearrangement joins TRBV7-9 to TRBJ1-2; D is ambiguous. The sequence was collected from a man between 45 and 60 years old in good health and CMV-seronegative. What was sequenced was PBMCs. In DNA, the CDR3 is TGTGCCAGCAGCTTAGCGCTGCAGAGCGAGGGCTACACCTTC. Amino acid sequence: CASSLALQSEGYTF.